A selection of T cell receptor beta chains follows, all from one sample in a study of regulatory T cells in long-lasting Graves disease. From the multiplex PCR reads, TCRdb called clonotypes with MiXCR, one entry per CDR3 protein. The sample lists 700,000 or so distinct CDR3 sequences; approximately 31% were seen once. This specimen consisted of peripheral blood mononuclear cells (PBMCs), obtained when the disease was refractory, from a patient treated with antithyroid drugs. These receptors originate from a female donor with Graves disease. Each CDR3 is given without its conserved first and last residue. Fields, in order: J gene, D gene, V gene, CDR3 protein. A D gene is named only where the DNA matches it firmly.

>TRBJ1-5|-|TRBV12-3/TRBV12-4
ASSFGFQYNQPQH
>TRBJ1-1|-|TRBV29-1
SVERGGSEAF
>TRBJ1-2|-|TRBV2
ASSDDRNYGYT
>TRBJ1-2|-|TRBV7-3
ASSLNSNYGYT
>TRBJ1-1|-|TRBV3-1
ASSLFRENTEAF
>TRBJ2-7|TRBD1|TRBV19
ASSSGTGIDEQY
>TRBJ2-3|-|TRBV12-5
ASGLGAGYGDTQY
>TRBJ2-5|TRBD2|TRBV19
ASSIRGVSGTRETQY
>TRBJ2-2|TRBD1|TRBV11-2
ASSFRQGANTGELF
>TRBJ1-1|-|TRBV5-1
ASSLMAENTEAF
>TRBJ1-1|TRBD1|TRBV19
ASKKNRGTTEAF
>TRBJ2-2|-|TRBV27
ATNSHSVHANTGELF
>TRBJ1-4|-|TRBV20-1
SASAAGEKLF
>TRBJ1-6|-|TRBV5-1
ASSGTKGTGSSPLH
>TRBJ2-7|TRBD1|TRBV6-1
ASSRGTGIYEQY
>TRBJ1-2|-|TRBV7-2
ASSLEQSNYGYT
>TRBJ1-2|-|TRBV12-3/TRBV12-4
ASSLKVNYGYT
>TRBJ1-1|-|TRBV29-1
SVKSGTDVCGAF
>TRBJ2-7|TRBD1|TRBV28
AINNRDRGYYEQY
>TRBJ1-2|TRBD1|TRBV27
ASSLGQGGNYGYT
>TRBJ1-5|-|TRBV20-1
SAIPGGSNQPQH